This T cell receptor (beta chain) was recovered during a study of control samples from healthy donors and cancer patients. This CDR3 spans 15 amino acids. Between the trimmed V and J ends, which lost 7 bases and 3 bases, there was a span of 18 bases. The germline V gene has CDR1 LNHDA and CDR2 SQIVND (reference sequence). Profiled with immunoSEQ multiplex PCR; TCRdb holds only in-frame clones, not every one. Of under 150,000 clones listed, roughly nine tenths are singletons. The chain employs TRBV19 and TRBJ1-1, with D hard to call. Sequencing was performed on PBMCs. The TCR originated in a man aged 45-65 years with head and neck cancer. CDR3 nucleotides: TGTGCCAGTACCCTTATAGGACGAGGCCACACTGAAGCTTTCTTT. As protein: CASTLIGRGHTEAFF.